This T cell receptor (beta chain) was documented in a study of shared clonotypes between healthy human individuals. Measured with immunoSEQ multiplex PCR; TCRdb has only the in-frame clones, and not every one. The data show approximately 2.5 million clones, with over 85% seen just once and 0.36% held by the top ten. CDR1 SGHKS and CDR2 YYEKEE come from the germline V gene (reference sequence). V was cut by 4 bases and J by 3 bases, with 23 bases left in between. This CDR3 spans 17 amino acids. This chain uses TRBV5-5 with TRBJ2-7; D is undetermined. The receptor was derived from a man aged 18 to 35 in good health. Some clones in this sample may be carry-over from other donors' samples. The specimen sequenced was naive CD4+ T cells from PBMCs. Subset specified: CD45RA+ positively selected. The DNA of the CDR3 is TGTGCCAGCAGCCCGAGGTGGGCTACCACACCCTACTACGAGCAGTACTTC. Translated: CASSPRWATTPYYEQYF.